The T cell receptor (beta chain) described here comes from a study of blood T cell repertoires in COVID-19. Turning to the study itself: There were acute and convalescent COVID-19 samples, and they came from the United States, Italy and Spain. In each case, the material was cDNA or gDNA derived from T cells, B-cell-depleted T cells, or PBMCs.

In the source study's methods: Estimates of nucleated cell counts were drawn from the amplification of reference gene primers. Generated by immunoSEQ multiplex PCR, the TCRdb table keeps only in-frame clones and is missing some. V, J and clone size derive from that table, while D and trimming were established from the DNA sequence. The data hold under 150,000 clones, with 80% observed a single time. This CDR3 has 14 amino acids. Trimming stripped 0 bases from V and 1 base from J, with 7 bases between. From germline, CDR1 is SGHNT and CDR2 YYREEE (reference sequence). The specimen sequenced was peripheral blood. The clonotype originates from a man in his sixties with active or convalescent COVID-19. J is TRBJ1-2 and V is TRBV5-4; no definite D call. DNA of the CDR3: TGTGCCAGCAGCTTGGAAGACAATAACTATGGCTACACCTTC. It yields the protein CASSLEDNNYGYTF.